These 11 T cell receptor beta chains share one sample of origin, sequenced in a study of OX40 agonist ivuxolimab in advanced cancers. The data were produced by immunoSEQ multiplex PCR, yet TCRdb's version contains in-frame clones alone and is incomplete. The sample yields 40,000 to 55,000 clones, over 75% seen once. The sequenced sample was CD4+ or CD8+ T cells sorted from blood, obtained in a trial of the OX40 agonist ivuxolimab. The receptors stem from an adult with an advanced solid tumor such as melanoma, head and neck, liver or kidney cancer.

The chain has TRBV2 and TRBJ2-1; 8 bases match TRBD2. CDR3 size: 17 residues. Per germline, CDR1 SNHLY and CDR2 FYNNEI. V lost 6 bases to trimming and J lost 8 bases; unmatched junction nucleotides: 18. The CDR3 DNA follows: TGTGCCAGCAGCCTGCCCCATGGCGGGGGGCGTCTGGATGAGCAGTTCTTC. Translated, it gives CASSLPHGGGRLDEQFF. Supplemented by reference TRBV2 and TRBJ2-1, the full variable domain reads EPEVTQTPSHQVTQMGQEVILRCVPISNHLYFYWYRQILGQKVEFLVSFYNNEISEKSEIFDDQFSVERPDGSNFTLKIRSTKLEDSAMYFCASSLPHGGGRLDEQFFGPGTRLTVL.

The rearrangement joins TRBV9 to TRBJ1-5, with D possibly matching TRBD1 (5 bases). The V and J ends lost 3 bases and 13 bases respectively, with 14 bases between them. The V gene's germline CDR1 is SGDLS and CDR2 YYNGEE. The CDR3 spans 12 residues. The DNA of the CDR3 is TGTGCCAGCAGCGCGGGGACCGGCCCGCAGCATTTT. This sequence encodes CASSAGTGPQHF. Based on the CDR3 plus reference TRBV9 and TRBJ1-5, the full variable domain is DSGVTQTPKHLITATGQRVTLRCSPRSGDLSVYWYQQSLDQGLQFLIQYYNGEERAKGNILERFSAQQFPDLHSELNLSSLELGDSALYFCASSAGTGPQHFGDGTRLSIL.

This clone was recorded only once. DNA of the CDR3: TGTGCCAGCAGGCGGGGTCAGGGTGTAGATACGCAGTATTTT. As protein: CASRRGQGVDTQYF. The chain recombines TRBV25-1 with TRBJ2-3; D might be TRBD2 (6 bases). This CDR3 is 14 amino acids long. Germline CDR1 reads MGHDK; CDR2 reads SYGVNS. V shed 6 bases and J shed 5 bases, with 15 bases lying between them.

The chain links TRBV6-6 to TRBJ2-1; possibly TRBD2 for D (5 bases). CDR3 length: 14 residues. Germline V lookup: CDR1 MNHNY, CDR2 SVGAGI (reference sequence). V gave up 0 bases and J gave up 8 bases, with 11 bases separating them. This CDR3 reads CASSYSAGFYEQFF. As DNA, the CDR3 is TGTGCCAGCAGTTACTCGGCGGGTTTCTATGAGCAGTTCTTC.

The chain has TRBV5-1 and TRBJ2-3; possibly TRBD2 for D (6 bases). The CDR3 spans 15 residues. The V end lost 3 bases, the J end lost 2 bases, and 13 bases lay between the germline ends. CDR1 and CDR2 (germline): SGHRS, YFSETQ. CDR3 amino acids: CASSSLAEPTDTQYF. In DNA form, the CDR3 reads TGCGCCAGCAGCTCCTTAGCGGAACCCACAGATACGCAGTATTTT.

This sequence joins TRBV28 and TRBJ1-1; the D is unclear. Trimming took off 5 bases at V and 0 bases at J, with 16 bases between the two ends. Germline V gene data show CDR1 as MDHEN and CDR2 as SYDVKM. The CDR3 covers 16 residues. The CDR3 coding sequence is TGTGCCAGCAGTCCCACTCCGCAGAATATGAACACTGAAGCTTTCTTT. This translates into CASSPTPQNMNTEAFF.

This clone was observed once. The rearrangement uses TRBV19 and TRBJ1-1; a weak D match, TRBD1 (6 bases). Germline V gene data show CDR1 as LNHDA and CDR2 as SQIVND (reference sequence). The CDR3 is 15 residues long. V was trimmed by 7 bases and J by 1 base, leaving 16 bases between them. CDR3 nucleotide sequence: TGTGCCAGTACCTATAGGTGGGGGCAGAACACTGAAGCTTTCTTT. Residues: CASTYRWGQNTEAFF.

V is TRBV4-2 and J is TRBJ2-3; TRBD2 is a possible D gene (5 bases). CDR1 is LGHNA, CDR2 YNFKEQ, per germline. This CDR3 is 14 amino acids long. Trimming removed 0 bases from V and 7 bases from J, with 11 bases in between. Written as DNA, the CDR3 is TGTGCCAGCAGCCAAGAAGGCTGGAGGAATACGCAGTATTTT. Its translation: CASSQEGWRNTQYF.

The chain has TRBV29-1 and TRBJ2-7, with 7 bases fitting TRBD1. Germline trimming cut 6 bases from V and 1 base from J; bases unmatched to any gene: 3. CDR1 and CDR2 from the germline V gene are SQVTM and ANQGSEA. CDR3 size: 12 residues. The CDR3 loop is CSVETGSYEQYF. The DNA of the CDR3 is TGCAGCGTCGAGACAGGGTCCTACGAGCAGTACTTC.

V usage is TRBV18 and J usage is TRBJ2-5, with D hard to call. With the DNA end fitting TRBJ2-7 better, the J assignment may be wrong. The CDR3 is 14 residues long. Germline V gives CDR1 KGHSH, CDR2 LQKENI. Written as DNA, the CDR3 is TGTGCCAGCTCACCACGGGCGGATTCCTACGAGCAGTACTTC. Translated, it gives CASSPRADSYEQYF.

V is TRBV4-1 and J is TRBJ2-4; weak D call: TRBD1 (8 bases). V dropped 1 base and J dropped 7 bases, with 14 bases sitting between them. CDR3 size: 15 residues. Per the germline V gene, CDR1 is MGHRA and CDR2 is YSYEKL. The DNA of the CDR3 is TGCGCCAGCAGCCAAGCGTCACAGGGGGGGAACATTCAGTACTTC. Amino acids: CASSQASQGGNIQYF.